This TCR beta chain was sequenced in a study of control samples from healthy donors and cancer patients. The CDR3 is 15 amino acids. The ends were cut back, 0 bases at V and 2 bases at J, with 9 bases in the middle. The germline V gene encodes CDR1 WNHNN and CDR2 SYGVQD (reference sequence). Repertoires were generated with immunoSEQ multiplex PCR, while TCRdb's copy carries only in-frame clones and drops some. The table has about 170,000 clones, around nine tenths seen once. The receptor was isolated from a woman aged 25 to 45 in good health. The chain is built from TRBV10-1 and TRBJ2-3; D is uncertain. The sample comprised blood. CDR3 region: CASSESNAATDTQYF. The CDR3 region has the DNA TGCGCCAGCAGTGAGTCGAACGCAGCCACAGATACGCAGTATTTT.